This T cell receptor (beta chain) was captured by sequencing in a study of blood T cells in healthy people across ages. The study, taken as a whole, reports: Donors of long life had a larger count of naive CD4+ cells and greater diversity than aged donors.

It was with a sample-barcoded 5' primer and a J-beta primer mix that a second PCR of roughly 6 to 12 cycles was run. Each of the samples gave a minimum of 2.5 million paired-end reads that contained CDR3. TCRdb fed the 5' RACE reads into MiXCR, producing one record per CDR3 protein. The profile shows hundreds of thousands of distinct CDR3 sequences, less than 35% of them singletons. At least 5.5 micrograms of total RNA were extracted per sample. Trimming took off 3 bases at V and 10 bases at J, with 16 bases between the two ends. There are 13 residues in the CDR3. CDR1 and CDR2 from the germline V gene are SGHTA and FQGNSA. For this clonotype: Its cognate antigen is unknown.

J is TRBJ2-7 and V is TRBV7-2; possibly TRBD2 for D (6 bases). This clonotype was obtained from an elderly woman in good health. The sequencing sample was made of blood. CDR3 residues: CASSFNVEGEQYV. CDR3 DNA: TGTGCCAGCAGCTTTAACGTGGAGGGCGAACAGTACGTC.